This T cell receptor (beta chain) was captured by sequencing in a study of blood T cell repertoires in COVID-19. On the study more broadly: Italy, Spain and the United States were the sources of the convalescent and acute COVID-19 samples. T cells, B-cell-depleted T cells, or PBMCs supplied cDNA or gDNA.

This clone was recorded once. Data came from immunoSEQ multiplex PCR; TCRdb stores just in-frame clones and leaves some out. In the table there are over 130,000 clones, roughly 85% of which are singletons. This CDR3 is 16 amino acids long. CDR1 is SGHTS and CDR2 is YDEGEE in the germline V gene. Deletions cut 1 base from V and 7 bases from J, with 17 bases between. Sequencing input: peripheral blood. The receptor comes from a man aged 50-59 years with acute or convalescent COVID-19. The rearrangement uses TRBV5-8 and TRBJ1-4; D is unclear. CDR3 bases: TGTGCCAGCAGCTTGTTATTACGGCAGGTCGGTGAAAAACTGTTTTTT. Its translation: CASSLLLRQVGEKLFF.